These 22 T cell receptor beta chains originate from one sample sequenced in a study of CD8+CD57+ T cells in acquired aplastic anemia. Genomic DNA was employed as the template in profiling TCR beta VDJ and CDR3. TCRdb reprocessed the reads via MiXCR and lists one record per CDR3 protein. Here the sample spans about 270,000 distinct CDR3 sequences, around three fifths being singletons. Sequenced sample: sorted CD4+, CD8+, or CD8+CD57+ T cells (not recorded which) from PBMCs. The receptor source for this set is a human donor with severe aplastic anemia or a healthy control (not recorded which).

This clonotype was seen many times. The chain uses TRBV6-5 and TRBJ2-7, with D tentatively TRBD1 (6 bases). The ends were cut back, 6 bases at V and 1 base at J, with 7 bases in the middle. Germline-derived CDR1 and CDR2 are MNHEY and SVGAGI. The CDR3 runs 12 residues. The CDR3 DNA follows: TGTGCCAGCAGGGACAGATCCTACGAGCAGTACTTC. Its translation is CASRDRSYEQYF.

The chain couples TRBV20-1 to TRBJ1-2; 8 bases agree with TRBD1. V gave up 6 bases and J gave up 7 bases; unmatched junction bases: 10. Germline CDR1 and CDR2: DFQATT and SNEGSKA (reference sequence). CDR3 length: 13 amino acids. CDR3 DNA sequence: TGCAGTGCCAAGACCACAGGGGGAGCTGGCTACACCTTC. It codes for CSAKTTGGAGYTF.

The chain is built from TRBV12-3 or TRBV12-4 and TRBJ1-1, with D perhaps TRBD1 (6 bases). V was trimmed by 7 bases and J by 1 base, leaving 16 bases between them. The CDR3 runs to 15 residues. CDR3 in amino acids: CASKPTGQKNTEAFF. The CDR3, as DNA: TGTGCCAGCAAACCCACCGGACAGAAGAACACTGAAGCTTTCTTT.

The table lists this clonotype with a count of one. The chain is built from TRBV29-1 and TRBJ2-5; 11 bases match TRBD2. The trim removed 6 bases at V and 1 base at J, leaving 1 base unmatched. Germline CDR1 reads SQVTM; CDR2 reads ANQGSEA. This CDR3 is 13 amino acids long. The CDR3 loop is CSVTSGAQETQYF. CDR3 DNA: TGCAGCGTGACTAGCGGGGCCCAAGAGACCCAGTACTTC. The full variable domain, its missing parts supplied by reference TRBV29-1 and TRBJ2-5, is SAVISQKPSRDICQRGTSLTIQCQVDSQVTMMFWYRQQPGQSLTLIATANQGSEATYESGFVIDKFPISRPNLTFSTLTVSNMSPEDSSIYLCSVTSGAQETQYFGPGTRLLVL.

A note on this clonotype: Compared with germline, one end of the junction differs, possibly owing to a read error. The chain employs TRBV10-2 and TRBJ1-3; D might be TRBD1 (6 bases). The CDR3 is made up of 15 amino acids. Germline assignment: CDR1 WSHSY and CDR2 SAAADI. The CDR3 DNA follows: TGCGCCAGCAGTGGGGGGGCCCCCTCTGGAAGCACCATATATTTC. As protein: CASSGGAPSGSTIYF.

CDR3 nucleotide sequence: TGTGCCAGCAGTCGGGGGGGAGACCAGCCCCAGCATTTT. Residues: CASSRGGDQPQHF. The V call is TRBV12-3 or TRBV12-4, the J call TRBJ1-5, with a tentative D call TRBD1 (5 bases). This CDR3 is 13 amino acids long. The V end was cut by 5 bases, the J end by 7 bases, with 12 bases between.

This clonotype was recorded only once. One end of the junction varies from germline; a read error may be responsible. The chain recombines TRBV7-7 with TRBJ2-5, with D possibly TRBD2 on 6 matching bases. The CDR3 length is 16 residues. Per germline, CDR1 SSHAT and CDR2 FNYEAQ (reference sequence). CDR3 in DNA: TGTGCTAGCAGCTTAGTTAGGGCGGGGAGGCAAGAGACCCAGTACTTC. Its translation: CASSLVRAGRQETQYF. Using reference TRBV7-7 and TRBJ2-5 for the parts outside the CDR3, the full variable domain is GAGVSQSPRYKVTKRGQDVTLRCDPISSHATLYWYQQALGQGPEFLTYFNYEAQPDKSGLPSDRFSAERPEGSISTLTIQRTEQRDSAMYRCASSLVRAGRQETQYFGPGTRLLVL.

V is TRBV19 and J is TRBJ2-2; maybe TRBD2 (6 bases). The CDR3 length is 14 residues. The germline V and J ends were trimmed by 9 bases and 7 bases, with 18 bases remaining between them. Germline CDR1 reads LNHDA; CDR2 reads SQIVND (reference sequence). This CDR3 reads CASHRGGPFGELFF. The DNA of the CDR3 is TGTGCCAGCCACAGAGGAGGGCCATTCGGGGAGCTGTTTTTT. Full variable domain (remainder filled in from reference TRBV19 and TRBJ2-2): DGGITQSPKYLFRKEGQNVTLSCEQNLNHDAMYWYRQDPGQGLRLIYYSQIVNDFQKGDIAEGYSVSREKKESFPLTVTSAQKNPTAFYLCASHRGGPFGELFFGEGSRLTVL.

The rearrangement links TRBV7-9 to TRBJ2-7; no definite D call. The CDR3 length is 11 residues. V was clipped by 5 bases and J by 6 bases, with 8 bases between them. Germline CDR1 and CDR2: SEHNR and FQNEAQ (reference sequence). The DNA of the CDR3 is TGTGCCAGCAGCCCGCGGATCGAGCAGTACTTC. This gives the protein CASSPRIEQYF.

This clonotype was observed at least ten times. J is TRBJ1-5 and V is TRBV20-1; 7 positions match TRBD1. The CDR3 covers 13 residues. In germline, CDR1 is DFQATT, CDR2 SNEGSKA (reference sequence). V gave up 3 bases and J gave up 7 bases; unmatched junction bases: 6. This CDR3 is CSASQGVTQPQHF. DNA of the CDR3: TGCAGTGCTAGCCAGGGGGTAACGCAGCCCCAGCATTTT.

In nucleotides, the CDR3 is TGTGCCAGCAGCCACCAAGACAGGGGGGGGGAGACCCAGTACTTC. Protein sequence: CASSHQDRGGETQYF. This chain connects TRBV7-2 to TRBJ2-5; 9 bases map to TRBD1. The germline CDR1 and CDR2 sequences are SGHTA and FQGNSA. The junction had 9 bases not matched to a gene; V was cut back by 5 bases and J by 5 bases. CDR3 length equals 15 residues.

The count of this clonotype is one. V usage is TRBV20-1 and J usage is TRBJ1-2; no clear D gene. V lost 4 bases and J 4 bases, leaving 10 bases between the germline ends. The CDR3 covers 12 residues. CDR1 and CDR2 (germline): DFQATT, SNEGSKA (reference sequence). CDR3 sequence: CSAKEGGYGYTF. Here the CDR3 DNA reads TGCAGTGCTAAGGAGGGCGGCTATGGCTACACCTTC.

The table lists this clonotype with many counts. This chain connects TRBV6-5 to TRBJ2-1; 8 bases fit TRBD2. The CDR3 totals 13 residues. Germline lookup yields CDR1 MNHEY and CDR2 SVGAGI. V lost 7 bases to trimming and J lost 8 bases; unmatched junction nucleotides: 7. The CDR3 reads CASTRGGKHEQFF. DNA for the CDR3: TGTGCCAGCACTCGGGGGGGGAAACATGAGCAGTTCTTC.

In the case of this clonotype: A much larger clone sits a single nucleotide away, making a read error possible. This chain joins TRBV3-1 and TRBJ2-7; D gene ambiguous. Trimming took 1 base from V and 0 from J, leaving 10 bases between them. CDR1 and CDR2 from the germline V gene are LGHDT and YNNKEL (reference sequence). The CDR3 loop spans 15 amino acids. The DNA of the CDR3 is TGTGCCAGCAGCCAAGCGAACAGCCCCTCCTACGAGCAGTACTTC. Residues: CASSQANSPSYEQYF.

This chain links TRBV5-1 with TRBJ2-7, with D unclear. The CDR3 runs 15 residues. In germline, CDR1 is SGHRS, CDR2 YFSETQ. V dropped 1 base and J dropped 4 bases, with 15 bases sitting between them. CDR3: CASSLKAAGPYEQYF. The CDR3 DNA reads TGCGCCAGCAGCTTGAAGGCAGCCGGGCCGTACGAGCAGTACTTC.

The chain uses TRBV9 and TRBJ2-5; D uncertain. Germline V gene lookup returns CDR1 SGDLS and CDR2 YYNGEE. This CDR3 contains 13 residues. V was cut by 3 bases and J by 5 bases, with 11 bases left in between. The CDR3 sequence is CASSGGQMETQYF. Written as DNA, the CDR3 is TGTGCCAGCAGCGGGGGTCAGATGGAGACCCAGTACTTC.

This clonotype has just a few counts. This chain connects TRBV2 to TRBJ2-5; D tentatively reads TRBD1 or TRBD2 (6 bases each). Germline CDR1 and CDR2: SNHLY and FYNNEI. V was shortened by 7 bases and J by 5 bases, with 17 bases between the two germline ends. This CDR3 has 14 amino acids. In DNA, the CDR3 is TGTGCCAGCACCGGACTAATGGGGGGCGAGACCCAGTACTTC. Encoded protein: CASTGLMGGETQYF.

The chain carries TRBV2 and TRBJ1-2; TRBD1 is a possible D gene (5 bases). This CDR3 comprises 14 residues. V lost 7 bases, J lost 0 bases, and 12 bases lay in between. Germline V lookup: CDR1 SNHLY, CDR2 FYNNEI. The DNA of the CDR3 is TGTGCCAGCAAGCAGGGATTAACTAACTATGGCTACACCTTC. It is translated as CASKQGLTNYGYTF.

This clonotype was seen more than once but under ten times. J is TRBJ2-7 and V is TRBV20-1; D not certain. V lost 5 bases, J lost 7 bases, and 12 bases lay in between. The germline V gene encodes CDR1 DFQATT and CDR2 SNEGSKA (reference sequence). There are 11 residues in the CDR3. The CDR3 sequence: CSAPRSREQYF. The CDR3 coding sequence is TGCAGTGCTCCCCGCTCGCGGGAGCAGTACTTC.

The chain is built from TRBV10-3 and TRBJ1-2; perhaps TRBD1 as D (5 bases). CDR3 length equals 14 residues. V was pared by 5 bases and J by 2 bases, with 12 bases between. CDR1 and CDR2 from the germline V gene are ENHRY and SYGVKD. The CDR3 DNA follows: TGTGCCATCAGTAAGGACATCAGAAACTATGGCTACACCTTC. It yields the protein CAISKDIRNYGYTF.

This clonotype was seen more than once but under ten times. The CDR3 coding sequence is TGTGCCACCAGTATCAACAATGAGCAGTTCTTC. It is translated as CATSINNEQFF. This chain links TRBV24-1 with TRBJ2-1; D unclear. CDR1 is KGHDR and CDR2 is SFDVKD in the germline V gene. Trimming removed 6 bases at V and 5 bases at J, with 4 bases between. The CDR3 is 11 residues long.

The CDR3 here is CATSRITGTGTGRDNEQFF. The CDR3 DNA is TGTGCCACCAGCAGGATTACCGGGACAGGGACAGGGCGTGACAATGAGCAGTTCTTC. The chain uses TRBV15 and TRBJ2-1, with TRBD1 matching 9 bases. CDR1 LNHNV and CDR2 YYDKDF come from the germline V gene (reference sequence). J lost 5 bases, V lost 3 bases, and 17 bases had no gene match. The CDR3 runs to 19 residues. The full variable domain, its missing parts supplied by reference TRBV15 and TRBJ2-1, is DAMVIQNPRYQVTQFGKPVTLSCSQTLNHNVMYWYQQKSSQAPKLLFHYYDKDFNNEADTPDNFQSRRPNTSFCFLDIRSPGLGDTAMYLCATSRITGTGTGRDNEQFFGPGTRLTVL.